The clone carrying this TCR beta chain was counted ten times or more. In germline, CDR1 is LGHNA, CDR2 YSLEER. The CDR3 loop spans 14 amino acids. Trimming took 1 base from V and 6 from J, leaving 9 bases between them. The protocol was immunoSEQ multiplex PCR, while the TCRdb copy is restricted to in-frame clones and leaves out a portion. The sample holds tens of thousands of clones, and no clone turns up only once. This sample was taken from a study of T cells after posttransplantation cyclophosphamide. The rearrangement joins TRBV4-3 to TRBJ2-2, with D hard to call. The clonotype originates from a woman in her fifties or sixties in good health and a related stem cell transplant donor. The sequenced material came from PBMCs. CDR3 sequence reads: CASSQVVVAGELFF. The CDR3, as DNA: TGCGCCAGCAGCCAAGTTGTGGTAGCCGGGGAGCTGTTTTTT.